This T cell receptor (beta chain) stems from a study of OX40 agonist ivuxolimab in advanced cancers. Blood sampling was done at baseline, cycle 4 day 1, and cycle 7 day 1. Clones were sequenced by immunoSEQ multiplex PCR, and TCRdb holds only the in-frame ones, with some missing. The sample has approximately 94,000 clones, about 91% seen once. CDR1 is MDHEN and CDR2 is SYDVKM in the germline V gene. V was cut by 3 bases and J by 3 bases, with 12 bases left in between. The CDR3 is 14 residues long. This chain links TRBV28 with TRBJ2-7; weak D call: TRBD2 (6 bases). The sequences come from CD4+ or CD8+ T cells sorted from blood, collected in a trial of the OX40 agonist ivuxolimab. The sequence was collected from an adult with an advanced solid tumor such as melanoma, head and neck, liver or kidney cancer. CDR3: CASSFHGSLYEQYF. The CDR3 region has the DNA TGTGCCAGCAGTTTTCACGGGAGCCTCTACGAGCAGTACTTC.